This TCR beta chain was retrieved from a study of PD-1 blockade in classical Hodgkin lymphoma. Study conclusions and caveats: Complete responders had baseline diversity similar to newly diagnosed patients. Healthy donors reportedly exceeded newly diagnosed patients in baseline TCR diversity. CD4+ TCR diversity, unlike CD8+, rose significantly by C4D1.

V trimming: 6 bases; J trimming: 4 bases; junction bases outside the gene matches: 30. The CDR3 has 21 residues. The germline V gene encodes CDR1 SQVTM and CDR2 ANQGSEA. Sample time point: cycle 4 day 1 (C4D1), after more than 5 weeks of nivolumab. Brentuximab vedotin exposure varied, and every patient relapsed after autologous stem cell transplantation. Profiling relied on immunoSEQ multiplex PCR, and the TCRdb table lists in-frame clones only, not all of them. The sample yields over 50,000 clones, about 85% seen once. Comments on this clone: The antigen is unknown.

The receptor was derived from a human donor with classical Hodgkin lymphoma. Source: peripheral blood mononuclear cells (PBMCs), taken before the fourth cycle of nivolumab. The rearrangement links TRBV29-1 to TRBJ2-5, with 9 bases fitting TRBD1. CDR3 sequence reads: CSVLDWDREKDPPLLRETQYF. The CDR3 region has the DNA TGCAGCGTACTTGACTGGGACAGGGAGAAAGACCCCCCACTGTTGAGAGAGACCCAGTACTTC.